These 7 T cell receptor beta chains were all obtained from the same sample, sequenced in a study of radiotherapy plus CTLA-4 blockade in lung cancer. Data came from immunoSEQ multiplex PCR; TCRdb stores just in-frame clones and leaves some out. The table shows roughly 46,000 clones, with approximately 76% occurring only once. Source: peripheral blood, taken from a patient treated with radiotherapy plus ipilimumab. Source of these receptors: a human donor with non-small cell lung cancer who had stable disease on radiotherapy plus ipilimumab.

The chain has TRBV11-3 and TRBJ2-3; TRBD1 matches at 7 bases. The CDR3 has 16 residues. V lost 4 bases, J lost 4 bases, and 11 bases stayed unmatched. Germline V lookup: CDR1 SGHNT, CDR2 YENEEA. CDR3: CASSYLTGSLSDTQYF. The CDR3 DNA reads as TGTGCCAGCAGCTACCTGACAGGGTCGCTCTCAGATACGCAGTATTTT.

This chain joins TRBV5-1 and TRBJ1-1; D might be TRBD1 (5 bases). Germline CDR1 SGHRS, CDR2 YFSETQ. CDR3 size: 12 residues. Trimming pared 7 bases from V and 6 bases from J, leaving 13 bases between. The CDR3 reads CASAKPGAEAFF. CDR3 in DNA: TGCGCCAGCGCAAAACCGGGGGCTGAAGCTTTCTTT.

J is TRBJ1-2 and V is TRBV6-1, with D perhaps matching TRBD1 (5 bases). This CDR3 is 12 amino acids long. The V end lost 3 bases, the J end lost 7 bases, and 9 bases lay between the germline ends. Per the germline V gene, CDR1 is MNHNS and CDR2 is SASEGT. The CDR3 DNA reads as TGTGCCAGCAGTGAGGGGGGGGTTGGCTACACCTTC. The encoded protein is CASSEGGVGYTF.

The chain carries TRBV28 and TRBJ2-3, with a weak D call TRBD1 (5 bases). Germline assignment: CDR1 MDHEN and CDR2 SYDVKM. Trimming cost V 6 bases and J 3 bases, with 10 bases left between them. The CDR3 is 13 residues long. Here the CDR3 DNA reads TGTGCCAGCAGCGCTGGGGCTACAGATACGCAGTATTTT. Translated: CASSAGATDTQYF.

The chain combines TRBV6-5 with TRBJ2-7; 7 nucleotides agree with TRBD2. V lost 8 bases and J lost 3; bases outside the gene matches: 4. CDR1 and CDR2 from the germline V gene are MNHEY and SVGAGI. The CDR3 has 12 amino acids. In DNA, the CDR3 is TGTGCCAGCTCCGGGGGGTACTACGAGCAGTACTTC. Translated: CASSGGYYEQYF.

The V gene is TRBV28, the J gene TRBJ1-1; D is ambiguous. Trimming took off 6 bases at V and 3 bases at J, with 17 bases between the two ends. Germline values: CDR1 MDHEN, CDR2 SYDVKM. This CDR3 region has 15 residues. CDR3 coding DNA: TGTGCCAGCAGCCTCACAATCGGGCGGGACACTGAAGCTTTCTTT. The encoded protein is CASSLTIGRDTEAFF.

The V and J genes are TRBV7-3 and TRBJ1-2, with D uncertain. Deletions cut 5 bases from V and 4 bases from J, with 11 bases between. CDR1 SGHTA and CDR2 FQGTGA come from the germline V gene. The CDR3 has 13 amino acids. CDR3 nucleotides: TGTGCCAGCAGCCCCGACACCTCCTATGGCTACACCTTC. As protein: CASSPDTSYGYTF.